This T cell receptor (beta chain) was captured in a study of early T cells in non-severe SARS-CoV-2 infection. Whole-study context: Sequenced material consisted of bulk RNA (from unsorted whole blood), and chains were unpaired.

Study conclusions and caveats: Database matching using VDJdb favored anti-spike CD8 responses, with private and CD4 specificities left missing.

The CDR3 loop spans 15 amino acids. J was trimmed by 5 bases and V by 5 bases; bases with no gene match: 10. Germline V gene sequence: CDR1 SGHVS, CDR2 FQNEAQ. This clonotype occurred many times. Its target is unknown. Individually, cDNA molecules had unique molecular identifiers attached to them. TCRdb analysed the 5' RACE reads with MiXCR anew, one entry per CDR3 protein. Of over 30,000 distinct CDR3 sequences detected, around 4.1% appear once; the ten largest clones hold 5.5% to 6%. Sequencing used whole blood. The chain joins TRBV7-8 to TRBJ1-2, with 8 bases matching TRBD1. This clonotype originated in an adult who was a healthcare worker with PCR-confirmed SARS-CoV-2 infection or an uninfected control (not recorded which). CDR3 loop: CASSPDRAGTYGYTF. The CDR3 DNA reads TGTGCCAGCAGCCCGGACAGGGCCGGAACTTATGGCTACACCTTC.